These 17 T cell receptor beta chains share one sample of origin, sequenced in a study of blood T cell repertoires in COVID-19. Repertoires were generated with immunoSEQ multiplex PCR, while TCRdb's copy carries only in-frame clones and drops some. This table has approximately 49,000 clones, approximately 70% appearing once. The material sequenced was peripheral blood. These receptor sequences come from a woman in her seventies with acute or convalescent COVID-19.

The chain is built from TRBV28 and TRBJ1-2, with D perhaps matching TRBD1 (5 bases). This CDR3 comprises 15 residues. Germline-derived CDR1 and CDR2 are MDHEN and SYDVKM. With 11 bases removed from V and 0 bases from J, the gap between germline ends came to 19 bases. CDR3 bases: TGTGCCCTGGGGGTGGAGGGAACCTCTAACTATGGCTACACCTTC. Translation: CALGVEGTSNYGYTF.

This chain connects TRBV4-1 to TRBJ1-2; D perhaps matches TRBD1 (5 bases). The CDR3 is made up of 14 amino acids. Trimming cost V 3 bases and J 0 bases, with 8 bases left between them. In germline, CDR1 is MGHRA, CDR2 YSYEKL. CDR3: CASSQMTANYGYTF. The CDR3 DNA is TGCGCCAGCAGCCAGATGACAGCTAACTATGGCTACACCTTC.

This clone was seen a single time. V usage is TRBV2 and J usage is TRBJ2-1; D is perhaps TRBD2 (5 bases). Germline loops: CDR1 SNHLY, CDR2 FYNNEI. The CDR3 length is 13 residues. V lost 6 bases, J lost 8 bases, and 14 bases lay in between. The CDR3 region has the DNA TGTGCCAGCAGGGACTTACAAGACGATGAGCAGTTCTTC. Protein product: CASRDLQDDEQFF.

In this sample, this clone turned up a few times. The V gene is TRBV5-6, the J gene TRBJ1-1; 11 positions match TRBD1. CDR3 length: 14 amino acids. Losses at the gene ends were 5 bases for V and 7 bases for J; bases not matched to a gene: 7. CDR1 and CDR2 (germline): SGHDT, YYEEEE. In DNA, the CDR3 is TGTGCCAGCAGACTCGGACAGGGGGCCGGTGAAGCTTTCTTT. This codes for CASRLGQGAGEAFF.

The J gene is TRBJ1-1, the V gene TRBV7-9; 9 nucleotides align to TRBD1. CDR3 size: 19 residues. Germline-derived CDR1 and CDR2 are SEHNR and FQNEAQ (reference sequence). After removal of 3 bases from V and 2 bases from J, the junction contained 16 bases not matched to a gene. This CDR3 is CASSFSYRGRRNPNTEAFF. For the CDR3, the DNA is TGTGCCAGCAGCTTCTCGTACAGGGGGCGCAGGAACCCCAACACTGAAGCTTTCTTT. The complete variable domain, with remaining parts taken from reference TRBV7-9 and TRBJ1-1, reads DTGVSQNPRHKITKRGQNVTFRCDPISEHNRLYWYRQTLGQGPEFLTYFQNEAQLEKSRLLSDRFSAERPKGSFSTLEIQRTEQGDSAMYLCASSFSYRGRRNPNTEAFFGQGTRLTVV.

The chain combines TRBV3-1 (or the pseudogene TRBV3-2) with TRBJ2-1, with 12 bases aligning to TRBD2. This CDR3 region has 18 residues. In germline, CDR1 is LGHDT, CDR2 YNNKEL (reference sequence). V shed 0 bases and J 6 bases; nucleotides not matched to a gene: 9. The CDR3 loop reads CASSQDETSGREFNEQFF. CDR3 coding DNA: TGTGCCAGCAGCCAAGACGAGACTAGCGGGAGAGAGTTCAATGAGCAGTTCTTC.

The genes are TRBV10-3 and TRBJ2-5; D is possibly TRBD2 (5 bases). Germline V gene sequence: CDR1 ENHRY, CDR2 SYGVKD. Trimming shortened V by 9 bases and J by 1 base, and 15 bases separated the two germline ends. CDR3 length: 14 residues. The CDR3 bases are TGTGCCATAGGAGGACCCCTAAGCCAAGAGACCCAGTACTTC. Translating it yields CAIGGPLSQETQYF.

The chain has TRBV27 and TRBJ2-7; TRBD1 matches 9 bases. CDR3 length equals 15 residues. Germline V gene lookup returns CDR1 MNHEY and CDR2 SMNVEV (reference sequence). V was pared by 5 bases and J by 6 bases, with 11 bases of the junction left unmatched. This CDR3 reads CASSPGTGKSLEQYF. CDR3 sequence (DNA): TGTGCCAGCAGTCCGGGGACAGGGAAATCTCTCGAGCAGTACTTC.

This clone came up a few times. The chain joins TRBV19 to TRBJ1-1; D call uncertain. Trimming stripped 5 bases from V and 0 bases from J, with 7 bases between. The CDR3 runs to 13 residues. CDR1 and CDR2 from the germline V gene are LNHDA and SQIVND (reference sequence). This chain's CDR3 is CASSYTLNTEAFF. CDR3 DNA: TGTGCCAGTAGTTATACACTGAACACTGAAGCTTTCTTT.

A few counts support this clone. The chain has TRBV2 and TRBJ1-2, with D uncertain. With 4 bases removed from V and 1 base from J, the gap between germline ends came to 22 bases. The V gene's germline CDR1 is SNHLY and CDR2 FYNNEI. CDR3 size: 18 residues. The CDR3 here is CASSGHLEPAGFNYGYTF. CDR3 DNA sequence: TGTGCCAGCAGTGGCCACCTTGAACCAGCGGGCTTTAACTATGGCTACACCTTC.

This chain uses TRBV5-4 with TRBJ2-5; 9 bases fit TRBD1. This CDR3 is built from 15 residues. The V gene end was trimmed by 4 bases and the J gene end by 1 base; junction bases not matched to a gene: 5. CDR1 and CDR2 from the germline V gene are SGHNT and YYREEE (reference sequence). The chain's CDR3 is CASSPGTGIQETQYF. Here the CDR3 DNA reads TGTGCCAGCAGCCCCGGGACAGGGATCCAAGAGACCCAGTACTTC.

The chain carries TRBV2 and TRBJ2-1; 9 bases map to TRBD2. CDR1 and CDR2 (germline): SNHLY, FYNNEI. There are 16 residues in the CDR3. The V and J ends lost 4 bases and 0 bases, in that order; junction bases with no gene match: 4. The CDR3 DNA follows: TGTGCCAGCAGTGGTAGCGGGAGTTTCTCCTACAATGAGCAGTTCTTC. Translated, it gives CASSGSGSFSYNEQFF.

The chain uses TRBV5-4 and TRBJ2-7, with 7 nucleotides matching TRBD1. Trimming cost V 4 bases and J 1 base; bases outside gene matches: 14. Germline-derived CDR1 and CDR2 are SGHNT and YYREEE (reference sequence). There are 17 residues in the CDR3. The CDR3 DNA is TGTGCCAGCAGCCAAGCCAAGAAGGGGGCGTTTTCCTACGAGCAGTACTTC. Translated, it gives CASSQAKKGAFSYEQYF.

J is TRBJ1-3 and V is TRBV7-9, with TRBD1 matching 7 bases. Germline loops: CDR1 SEHNR, CDR2 FQNEAQ (reference sequence). This CDR3 region has 14 residues. V lost 5 bases and J lost 6; bases outside the gene matches: 7. The CDR3 DNA reads as TGTGCCAGCAGCGCCAAGGGACAGCAAAACACCATATATTTT. As protein: CASSAKGQQNTIYF.

This rearrangement joins TRBV29-1 to TRBJ2-1; TRBD2 matches at 7 bases. Germline trimming cut 6 bases from V and 6 bases from J; bases unmatched to any gene: 2. Germline V gene data show CDR1 as SQVTM and CDR2 as ANQGSEA. The CDR3 totals 11 residues. The CDR3 sequence: CSVGLGNEQFF. CDR3 DNA: TGCAGCGTAGGACTAGGCAATGAGCAGTTCTTC.

This chain joins TRBV20-1 and TRBJ1-5; TRBD1 matches at 7 bases. Losses at the gene ends were 3 bases for V and 5 bases for J; bases not matched to a gene: 10. This CDR3 contains 15 residues. Per the germline V gene, CDR1 is DFQATT and CDR2 is SNEGSKA (reference sequence). CDR3 residues: CSASRGGTPDQPQHF. CDR3 nucleotides: TGCAGTGCTAGTAGAGGGGGCACCCCCGATCAGCCCCAGCATTTT.

In this sample, this clone turned up a few times. The rearrangement joins TRBV19 to TRBJ1-2, with 7 bases that match TRBD1. CDR1 LNHDA and CDR2 SQIVND come from the germline V gene (reference sequence). The CDR3 is 13 amino acids. The junction had 3 bases not matched to a gene; V was cut back by 6 bases and J by 2 bases. The DNA of the CDR3 is TGTGCCAGTAGACAGGGGATCAACTATGGCTACACCTTC. It specifies CASRQGINYGYTF.